This T cell receptor (beta chain) was sequenced in a study of graft-versus-host responses after intestinal transplantation. The study's findings and limits: Individuals who had graft-donor T cell macrochimerism had allografts that showed high graft-versus-host to host-versus-graft clonal ratios. Peak circulating GvH clone levels tracked with early post-transplant HvG declines. Ileal or blood samples showed some GvH clones first, and such clones were also found in recipient marrow.

This CDR3 spans 14 amino acids. V shed 0 bases and J shed 3 bases, with 10 bases lying between them. The germline V gene has CDR1 SGDLS and CDR2 YYNGEE. Of note for this clone: Its target is not known.

The protocol was immunoSEQ multiplex PCR, while the TCRdb copy is restricted to in-frame clones and leaves out a portion. This sample has about 38,000 clones, with around 83% found just once. The rearrangement joins TRBV9 to TRBJ2-7; no clear D gene. This TCR came from a human patient who received an intestinal transplant, so some T cells may come from the graft donor. The sequencing used PBMCs, collected about 160 weeks after transplant. The CDR3 sequence is CASSVDSSSYEQYF. DNA for the CDR3: TGTGCCAGCAGCGTAGATAGTAGCAGCTACGAGCAGTACTTC. The full variable domain, completed using reference TRBV9 and TRBJ2-7, is DSGVTQTPKHLITATGQRVTLRCSPRSGDLSVYWYQQSLDQGLQFLIQYYNGEERAKGNILERFSAQQFPDLHSELNLSSLELGDSALYFCASSVDSSSYEQYFGPGTRLTVT.